This T cell receptor beta chain was captured by sequencing in a study of T cell responses to AZD1222 COVID-19 vaccine. Study results and limitations: Unmutated variant regions are reportedly the target of nearly half of TCRs that are spike-specific. Clonal diversity may have been underestimated in mostly white British donors. Two doses of AZD1222 preceded a rise in Spike-specific TCR breadth and depth.

Concerning this clone itself: What it binds is not known.

The CDR3 runs to 14 residues. Germline CDR1 reads SGHRS; CDR2 reads YFSETQ. Trimming took off 0 bases at V and 5 bases at J, with 11 bases between the two ends. Method: immunoSEQ multiplex PCR; TCRdb's copy keeps in-frame clones and lacks some. The sample lists over 150,000 clones, roughly nine tenths occurring once. The sequence was collected from an adult in good health. The gene calls are TRBV5-1 and TRBJ2-5; D unclear. The sequencing here drew on peripheral blood, taken on day 0 of MenACWY control vaccination. CDR3 in amino acids: CASSLGRESETQYF. The CDR3 bases are TGCGCCAGCAGCTTGGGTAGGGAATCCGAGACCCAGTACTTC.